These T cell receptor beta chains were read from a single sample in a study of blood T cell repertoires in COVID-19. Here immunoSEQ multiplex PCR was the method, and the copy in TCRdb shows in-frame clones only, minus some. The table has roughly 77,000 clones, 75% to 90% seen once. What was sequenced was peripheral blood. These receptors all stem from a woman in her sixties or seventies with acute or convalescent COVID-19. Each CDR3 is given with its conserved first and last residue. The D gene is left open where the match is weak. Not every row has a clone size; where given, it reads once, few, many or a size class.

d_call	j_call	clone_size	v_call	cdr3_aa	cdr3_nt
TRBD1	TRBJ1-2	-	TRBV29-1	CSVSGTGVSGYTF	TGCAGCGTATCCGGGACAGGGGTGTCTGGCTACACCTTC
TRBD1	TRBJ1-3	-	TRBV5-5	CASSLRGLFSGNTIYF	TGTGCCAGCAGCTTAAGGGGGCTATTCTCTGGAAACACCATATATTTT
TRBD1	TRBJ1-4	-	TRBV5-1	CASSLDGTGGEKLFF	TGCGCCAGCAGCTTGGATGGGACAGGAGGCGAAAAACTGTTTTTT
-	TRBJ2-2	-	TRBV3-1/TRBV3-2	CASSFPGGELFF	TGTGCCAGCAGCTTCCCGGGCGGGGAGCTGTTTTTT
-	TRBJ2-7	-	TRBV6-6	CASSGGGRGEQYF	TGTGCCAGCAGTGGAGGAGGACGAGGAGAGCAGTACTTC
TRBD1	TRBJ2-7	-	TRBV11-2	CASSLVQGAPYEQYF	TGTGCCAGCAGCTTAGTACAGGGGGCCCCCTACGAGCAGTACTTC
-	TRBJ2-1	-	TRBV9	CASSVAPDNEQFF	TGTGCCAGCAGCGTAGCCCCAGACAATGAGCAGTTCTTC
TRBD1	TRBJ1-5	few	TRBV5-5	CASSLDRVNQPQHF	TGTGCCAGCAGCCTTGACAGGGTAAATCAGCCCCAGCATTTT
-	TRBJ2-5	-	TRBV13	CASSSRETQYF	TGTGCCAGCAGCTCCCGAGAGACCCAGTACTTC
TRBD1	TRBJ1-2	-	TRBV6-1	CASSDYGTERGYTF	TGTGCCAGCAGTGATTATGGGACAGAACGTGGCTACACCTTC
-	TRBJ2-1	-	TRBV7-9	CASSLSFRDNDNEQFF	TGTGCCAGCAGCTTATCGTTCCGGGACAACGACAATGAGCAGTTCTTC
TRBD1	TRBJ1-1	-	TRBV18	CASSPTDRGRAFF	TGTGCCAGCTCACCTACGGACAGGGGCCGAGCTTTCTTT
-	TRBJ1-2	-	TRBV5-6	CASSDDTGWYGYTF	TGTGCCAGCAGCGATGATACAGGGTGGTATGGCTACACCTTC
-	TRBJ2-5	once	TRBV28	CASSPPGVEKTQYF	TGTGCCAGCAGTCCCCCCGGGGTAGAAAAGACCCAGTACTTC
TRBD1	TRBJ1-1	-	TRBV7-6	CASSPATGGMNTEAFF	TGTGCCAGCAGCCCAGCGACAGGGGGGATGAACACTGAAGCTTTCTTT
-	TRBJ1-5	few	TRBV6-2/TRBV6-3	CASSQGGGGNQPQHF	TGTGCCAGCAGTCAAGGGGGTGGAGGCAATCAGCCCCAGCATTTT
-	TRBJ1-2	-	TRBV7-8	CASSLKGIGGPGYTF	TGTGCCAGCAGCTTGAAGGGGATAGGGGGTCCTGGCTACACCTTC
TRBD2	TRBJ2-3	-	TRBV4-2	CASSQGAGGRYF	TGTGCCAGCAGCCAAGGAGCGGGGGGGCGCTATTTT
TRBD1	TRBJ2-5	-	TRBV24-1	CATSDPDRDETQYF	TGTGCCACCAGTGACCCTGACAGGGATGAGACCCAGTACTTC
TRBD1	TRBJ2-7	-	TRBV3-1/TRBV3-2	CASSHPGTGDEQYF	TGTGCCAGCAGCCACCCCGGGACAGGGGACGAGCAGTACTTC
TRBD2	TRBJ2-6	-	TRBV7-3	CASSSGLAALNSVLTF	TGTGCCAGCAGCTCAGGACTAGCGGCTCTGAATAGCGTCCTGACTTTC
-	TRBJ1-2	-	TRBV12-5	CASGLGSHYGYTF	TGTGCTAGTGGTTTGGGCAGTCACTATGGCTACACCTTC
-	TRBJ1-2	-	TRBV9	CASSDLGTSYGYTF	TGTGCCAGCAGCGATTTAGGGACAAGCTATGGCTACACCTTC
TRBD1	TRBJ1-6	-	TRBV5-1	CASSLQGASSYNSPLHF	TGCGCCAGCAGCTTGCAGGGGGCGAGCTCCTATAATTCACCCCTCCACTTT
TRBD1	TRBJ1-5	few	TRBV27	CASSLWAGGAGNQPQHF	TGTGCCAGCAGTTTATGGGCAGGGGGCGCCGGCAATCAGCCCCAGCATTTT
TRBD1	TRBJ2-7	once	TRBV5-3	CARSARQGAKGEQYF	TGTGCCAGAAGCGCCCGACAGGGGGCGAAGGGCGAGCAGTACTTC
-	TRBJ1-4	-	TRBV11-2	CASSLYTSNNEKLFF	TGTGCCAGCAGCTTGTATACTTCCAATAATGAAAAACTGTTTTTT
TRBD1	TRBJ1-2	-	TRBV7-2	CASSTMTGMGYTF	TGTGCCAGCAGCACCATGACAGGGATGGGCTACACCTTC
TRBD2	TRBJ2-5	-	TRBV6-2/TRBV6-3	CASSSGTSGGKETQYF	TGTGCCAGCAGTTCCGGGACTAGCGGGGGGAAAGAGACCCAGTACTTC
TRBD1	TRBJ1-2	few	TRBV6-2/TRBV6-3	CASSPGTGGLYGYTF	TGTGCCAGCAGCCCCGGGACAGGGGGACTCTATGGCTACACCTTC
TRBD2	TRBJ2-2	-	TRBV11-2	CASSTTSGGQGRELFF	TGTGCCAGCAGCACAACTAGCGGGGGGCAAGGTCGGGAGCTGTTTTTT
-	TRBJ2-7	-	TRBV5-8	CASSLARPRSYEQYF	TGTGCCAGCAGCCTTGCCAGGCCTCGCTCCTACGAGCAGTACTTC
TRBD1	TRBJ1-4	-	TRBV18	CASSPGQGAGEKLFF	TGTGCCAGCTCACCAGGACAGGGGGCTGGCGAAAAACTGTTTTTT
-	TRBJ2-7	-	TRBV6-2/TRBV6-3	CASSSRGQNEQYF	TGTGCCAGCAGCTCCCGCGGACAAAACGAGCAGTACTTC
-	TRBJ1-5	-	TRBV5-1	CASSLSGGNQPQHF	TGCGCCAGCAGCTTGAGCGGGGGCAATCAGCCCCAGCATTTT
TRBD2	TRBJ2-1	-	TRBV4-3	CASSQGLAGGNEQFF	TGCGCCAGCAGCCAGGGACTAGCGGGGGGTAATGAGCAGTTCTTC
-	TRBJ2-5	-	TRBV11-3	CASSLAGSETQYF	TGTGCCAGCAGCTTAGCAGGAAGTGAGACCCAGTACTTC
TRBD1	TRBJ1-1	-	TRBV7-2	CASSLEGQGGGSFF	TGTGCCAGCAGCTTAGAGGGTCAGGGGGGAGGATCTTTCTTT
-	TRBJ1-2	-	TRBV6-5	CASSYSSGSNYGYTF	TGTGCCAGCAGTTACTCGTCGGGGAGTAACTATGGCTACACCTTC
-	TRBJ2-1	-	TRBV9	CASSVAVYNEQFF	TGTGCCAGCAGCGTAGCAGTCTACAATGAGCAGTTCTTC
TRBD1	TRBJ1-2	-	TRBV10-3	CAIRTGTDYGYTF	TGTGCCATCAGGACAGGGACGGACTATGGCTACACCTTC
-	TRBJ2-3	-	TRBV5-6	CASSLYLATDTQYF	TGTGCCAGCAGCTTGTACTTAGCCACAGATACGCAGTATTTT
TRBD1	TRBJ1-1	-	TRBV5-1	CASSLEGTGGTEAFF	TGCGCCAGCAGCTTGGAGGGCACAGGGGGCACTGAAGCTTTCTTT
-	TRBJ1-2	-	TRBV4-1	CASSRLRSVPDGYTF	TGCGCCAGCAGCCGTCTCCGTTCGGTGCCGGATGGCTACACCTTC
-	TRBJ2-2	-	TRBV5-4	CASTRDQATGELFF	TGTGCCAGCACCCGCGATCAGGCAACCGGGGAGCTGTTTTTT
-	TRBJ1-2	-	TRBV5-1	CASSYTSTAEGGYTF	TGCGCCAGCAGCTACACCTCGACAGCGGAGGGTGGCTACACCTTC
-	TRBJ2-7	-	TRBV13	CASSILTGYEQYF	TGTGCCAGCAGTATCCTAACAGGCTACGAGCAGTACTTC
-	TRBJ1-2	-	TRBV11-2	CASSSTQGLWGYTF	TGTGCCAGCAGCTCGACGCAGGGACTGTGGGGCTACACCTTC